The rows below give T cell receptor beta chains drawn from one sample of a study of T cells in Graves' hyperthyroidism and ophthalmopathy. One entry per CDR3 protein results from TCRdb running MiXCR on the multiplex PCR reads. The sample yields hundreds of thousands of distinct CDR3 sequences, 13% to 15% seen once. Sequenced sample: blood. Every receptor here comes from a woman younger than 35 with Graves' hyperthyroidism. Each CDR3 is given with its conserved first and last residue. D genes are given only for firm matches. The size entry is marked missing in some rows and otherwise reads once, few, many or a size class.

D gene	V gene	clone size	J gene	CDR3 protein	CDR3 DNA
-	TRBV12-3/TRBV12-4	many	TRBJ2-1	CASSSDWSSYNEQFF	TGTGCCAGCAGTTCCGATTGGAGCTCCTACAATGAGCAGTTCTTC
-	TRBV16	many	TRBJ1-2	CASSQWVRGPDGYTF	TGTGCCAGCAGCCAATGGGTCCGGGGGCCTGATGGCTACACCTTC
-	TRBV20-1	many	TRBJ1-2	CSARAGASLYGYTF	TGCAGTGCTAGAGCGGGAGCCTCCCTCTATGGCTACACCTTC
TRBD2	TRBV12-3/TRBV12-4	many	TRBJ2-1	CASSLHSGSPYNEQFF	TGTGCCAGCAGTTTGCATAGCGGGAGTCCCTACAATGAGCAGTTCTTC
-	TRBV7-2	-	TRBJ1-5	CASSLGSRSNQPQHF	TGTGCCAGCAGCTTAGGTAGCCGGAGCAATCAGCCCCAGCATTTT
-	TRBV6-1	few	TRBJ2-4	CASSERAKNIQYF	TGTGCCAGCAGTGAAAGGGCCAAAAACATTCAGTACTTC
-	TRBV7-2	many	TRBJ2-1	CASSVTGSTGNEQFF	TGTGCCAGCAGCGTAACAGGGTCGACCGGCAATGAGCAGTTCTTC
-	TRBV12-3/TRBV12-4	many	TRBJ2-2	CASSLFGGFTGELFF	TGTGCCAGCAGTTTGTTTGGGGGGTTCACCGGGGAGCTGTTTTTT
TRBD1	TRBV19	few	TRBJ1-5	CASSRNRDRELDSNQPQHF	TGTGCCAGTAGCCGTAACCGGGACAGGGAGTTGGATAGCAATCAGCCCCAGCATTTT
-	TRBV5-5	few	TRBJ2-6	CASSFSPADSSGANVLTF	TGTGCCAGCAGCTTCTCCCCGGCGGATAGCTCTGGGGCCAACGTCCTGACTTTC
-	TRBV29-1	few	TRBJ1-6	CSVVEGENNSPLHF	TGCAGCGTTGTGGAAGGGGAGAATAATTCACCCCTCCACTTT
TRBD1	TRBV4-3	-	TRBJ1-1	CASSQVDREDTEAFF	TGCGCCAGCAGCCAGGTGGACAGGGAGGACACTGAAGCTTTCTTT
-	TRBV6-2/TRBV6-3	many	TRBJ2-7	CASRESGTRGREQYF	TGTGCCAGCAGAGAGTCCGGGACCAGAGGGAGGGAGCAGTACTTC
-	TRBV15	-	TRBJ2-7	CATSRETPGEYEQYF	TGTGCCACCAGCAGAGAAACCCCCGGGGAGTACGAGCAGTACTTC
TRBD1	TRBV27	many	TRBJ1-2	CASKSFMKDRADYGYTF	TGTGCCAGCAAAAGTTTCATGAAGGACAGGGCCGACTATGGCTACACCTTC